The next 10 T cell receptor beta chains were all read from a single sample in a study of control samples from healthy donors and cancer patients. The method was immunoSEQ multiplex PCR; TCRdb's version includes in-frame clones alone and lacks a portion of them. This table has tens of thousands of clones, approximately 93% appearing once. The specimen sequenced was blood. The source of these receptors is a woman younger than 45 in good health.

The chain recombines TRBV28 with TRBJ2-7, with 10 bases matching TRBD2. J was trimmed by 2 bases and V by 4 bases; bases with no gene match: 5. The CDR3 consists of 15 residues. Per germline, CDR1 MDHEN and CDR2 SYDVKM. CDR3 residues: CASSSSGGAAYEQYF. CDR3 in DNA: TGTGCCAGCAGTTCGAGCGGGGGGGCGGCCTACGAGCAGTACTTC. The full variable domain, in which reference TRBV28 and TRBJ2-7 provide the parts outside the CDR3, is DVKVTQSSRYLVKRTGEKVFLECVQDMDHENMFWYRQDPGLGLRLIYFSYDVKMKEKGDIPEGYSVSREKKERFSLILESASTNQTSMYLCASSSSGGAAYEQYFGPGTRLTVT.

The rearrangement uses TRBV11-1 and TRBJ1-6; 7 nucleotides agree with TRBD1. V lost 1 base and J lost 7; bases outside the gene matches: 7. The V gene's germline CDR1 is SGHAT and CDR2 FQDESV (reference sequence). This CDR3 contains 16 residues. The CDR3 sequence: CASSLEGRQGNSPLHF. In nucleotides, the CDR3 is TGTGCCAGCAGCTTAGAGGGACGACAGGGAAATTCACCCCTCCACTTT. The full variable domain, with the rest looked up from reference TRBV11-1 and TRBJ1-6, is EAEVAQSPRYKITEKSQAVAFWCDPISGHATLYWYRQILGQGPELLVQFQDESVVDDSQLPKDRFSAERLKGVDSTLKIQPAELGDSAMYLCASSLEGRQGNSPLHFGNGTRLTVT.

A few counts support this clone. The CDR3 DNA sequence: TGTGCCAGCAGCCCTCAGGGGGGGACTAGCGGGATGTATAAGCAGTACTTC. It yields the protein CASSPQGGTSGMYKQYF. The chain carries TRBV3-1 (or the pseudogene TRBV3-2) and TRBJ2-7; 13 bases fit TRBD2. Germline V gene data show CDR1 as LGHDT and CDR2 as YNNKEL (reference sequence). J lost 8 bases, V lost 4 bases, and 14 bases had no gene match. This CDR3 comprises 17 residues.

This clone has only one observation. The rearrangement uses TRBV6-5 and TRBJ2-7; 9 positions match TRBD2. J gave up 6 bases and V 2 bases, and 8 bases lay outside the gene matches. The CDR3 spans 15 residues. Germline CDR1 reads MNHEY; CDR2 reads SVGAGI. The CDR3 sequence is CASSYLRREGGEQYF. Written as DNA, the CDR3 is TGTGCCAGCAGTTACCTCCGGCGGGAGGGCGGCGAGCAGTACTTC.

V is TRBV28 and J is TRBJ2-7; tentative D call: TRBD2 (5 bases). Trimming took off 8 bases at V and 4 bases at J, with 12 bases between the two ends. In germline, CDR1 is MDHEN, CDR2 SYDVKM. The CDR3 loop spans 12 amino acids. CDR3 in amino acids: CASGLEGYEQYF. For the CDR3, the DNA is TGTGCCAGCGGGTTAGAGGGTTACGAGCAGTACTTC.

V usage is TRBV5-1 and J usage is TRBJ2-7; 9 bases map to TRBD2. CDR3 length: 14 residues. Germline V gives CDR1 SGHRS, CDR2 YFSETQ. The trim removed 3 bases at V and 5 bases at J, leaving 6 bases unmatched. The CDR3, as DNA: TGCGCCAGCAGCTCTTTAGCGGGAGTCGACGAGCAGTACTTC. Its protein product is CASSSLAGVDEQYF. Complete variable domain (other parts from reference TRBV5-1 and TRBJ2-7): KAGVTQTPRYLIKTRGQQVTLSCSPISGHRSVSWYQQTPGQGLQFLFEYFSETQRNKGNFPGRFSGRQFSNSRSEMNVSTLELGDSALYLCASSSLAGVDEQYFGPGTRLTVT.

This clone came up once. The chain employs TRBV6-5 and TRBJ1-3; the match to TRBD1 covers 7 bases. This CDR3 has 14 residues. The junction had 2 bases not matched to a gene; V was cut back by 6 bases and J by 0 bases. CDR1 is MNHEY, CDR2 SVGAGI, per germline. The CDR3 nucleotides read TGTGCCAGCAGGGGGACAGCCTCTGGAAACACCATATATTTT. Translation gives CASRGTASGNTIYF.

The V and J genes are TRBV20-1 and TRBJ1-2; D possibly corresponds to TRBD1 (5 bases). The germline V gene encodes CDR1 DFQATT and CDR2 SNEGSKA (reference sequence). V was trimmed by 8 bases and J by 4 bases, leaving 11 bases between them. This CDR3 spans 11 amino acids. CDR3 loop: CSQSQGYGYTF. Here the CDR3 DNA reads TGCAGTCAAAGCCAGGGCTATGGCTACACCTTC.

In DNA form, the CDR3 reads TGTGCCAGCACCCTAGGTCGTGCGGCTTCCGGAGATACGCAGTATTTT. As protein: CASTLGRAASGDTQYF. This chain joins TRBV7-2 and TRBJ2-3; no definite D call. The CDR3 contains 16 residues. The V gene's germline CDR1 is SGHTA and CDR2 FQGNSA. V lost 7 bases, J lost 5 bases, and 22 bases lay in between. The variable domain in full, with the rest retrieved from reference TRBV7-2 and TRBJ2-3, is GAGVSQSPSNKVTEKGKDVELRCDPISGHTALYWYRQSLGQGLEFLIYFQGNSAPDKSGLPSDRFSAERTGGSVSTLTIQRTQQEDSAVYLCASTLGRAASGDTQYFGPGTRLTVL.

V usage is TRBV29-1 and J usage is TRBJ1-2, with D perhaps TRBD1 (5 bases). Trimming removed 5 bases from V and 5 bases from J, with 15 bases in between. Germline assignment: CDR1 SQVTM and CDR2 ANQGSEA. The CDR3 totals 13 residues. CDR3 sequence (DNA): TGCAGCGTTATTAAGAGGGGAGGGTATGGCTACACCTTC. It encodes CSVIKRGGYGYTF.